This T cell receptor (beta chain) was found in a study of control samples from healthy donors and cancer patients. Assay used: immunoSEQ multiplex PCR; TCRdb lists only in-frame clones, some missing. The table has about 84,000 clones, 91% seen once. The CDR3 loop spans 14 amino acids. The V end lost 0 bases, the J end lost 7 bases, and 7 bases lay between the germline ends. CDR1 LGHNA and CDR2 YNFKEQ come from the germline V gene. The chain couples TRBV4-2 to TRBJ1-6; no definite D call. This clonotype originated in a man aged 25 to 40 in good health. The specimen was blood. CDR3 sequence reads: CASSQDTTNSPLHF. The CDR3 region has the DNA TGTGCCAGCAGCCAAGATACGACCAATTCACCCCTCCACTTT.